These 17 T cell receptor beta chains share one sample of origin, sequenced in a study of cytomegalovirus exposure and HLA in healthy donors. Use of 60 Vbeta and 13 Jbeta primers characterized the PCR. The protocol was immunoSEQ multiplex PCR, while the TCRdb copy is restricted to in-frame clones and leaves out a portion. The data contain about 120,000 clones, 70% of them singletons. Sequenced material: PBMCs. The source of these receptors is a man aged 25 to 40 in good health and CMV-seropositive.

The rearrangement uses TRBV29-1 and TRBJ1-2, with 7 positions matching TRBD1. Germline V CDR1 and CDR2: SQVTM, ANQGSEA. V lost 7 bases, J lost 5 bases, and 7 bases stayed unmatched. CDR3 length: 12 amino acids. The CDR3 nucleotides read TGCAGCGCCCGGGACAGTGCTTATGGCTACACCTTC. Translating it yields CSARDSAYGYTF.

The DNA of the CDR3 is TGTGCCAGCAGTTTATCCACAGGGTACAATGAGCAGTTCTTC. This encodes CASSLSTGYNEQFF. The V and J genes are TRBV27 and TRBJ2-1; D is possibly TRBD1 (6 bases). From germline, CDR1 is MNHEY and CDR2 SMNVEV (reference sequence). V was clipped by 0 bases and J by 4 bases, with 7 bases between them. This CDR3 is built from 14 residues.

The chain employs TRBV11-2 and TRBJ1-1; D remains unclear. Germline CDR1 and CDR2: SGHAT and FQNNGV. This CDR3 is 13 amino acids long. The ends were cut back, 6 bases at V and 1 base at J, with 9 bases in the middle. CDR3 coding DNA: TGTGCCAGCAGTCTAGAACGGAACACTGAAGCTTTCTTT. This sequence encodes CASSLERNTEAFF.

The chain has TRBV4-1 and TRBJ2-6; 7 bases line up with TRBD2. After removal of 4 bases from V and 2 bases from J, the junction contained 8 bases not matched to a gene. The CDR3 sequence is 17 residues long. Germline lookup yields CDR1 MGHRA and CDR2 YSYEKL. CDR3 nucleotide sequence: TGCGCCAGCAGCCCAACAGCCGGGACTACTGGGGCCAACGTCCTGACTTTC. It yields the protein CASSPTAGTTGANVLTF.

The genes are TRBV28 and TRBJ2-6; 8 bases match TRBD1. CDR1 is MDHEN, CDR2 SYDVKM, per germline. Trimming took 4 bases from V and 3 from J; bases not matched to a gene: 5. The CDR3 contains 16 residues. CDR3 protein: CASSWAGGHGANVLTF. The CDR3 region has the DNA TGTGCCAGCAGTTGGGCAGGGGGCCATGGGGCCAACGTCCTGACTTTC. Based on the CDR3 plus reference TRBV28 and TRBJ2-6, the full variable domain is DVKVTQSSRYLVKRTGEKVFLECVQDMDHENMFWYRQDPGLGLRLIYFSYDVKMKEKGDIPEGYSVSREKKERFSLILESASTNQTSMYLCASSWAGGHGANVLTFGAGSRLTVL.

This rearrangement joins TRBV7-3 to TRBJ2-1, with 7 bases aligning to TRBD1. The CDR3 is made up of 14 amino acids. With 5 bases clipped from V and 9 bases from J, the junction kept 10 bases outside the gene matches. Germline-derived CDR1 and CDR2 are SGHTA and FQGTGA. The chain's CDR3 is CASSPRQGYGEQFF. The CDR3 DNA follows: TGTGCCAGCAGCCCCAGACAGGGATACGGTGAGCAGTTCTTC.

This chain joins TRBV5-6 and TRBJ2-5, with a possible D match to TRBD2 (6 bases). The V end lost 4 bases, the J end lost 2 bases, and 18 bases lay between the germline ends. The CDR3 sequence is 16 residues long. CDR1 and CDR2 from the germline V gene are SGHDT and YYEEEE. The CDR3, as DNA: TGTGCCAGCAGCCTGATGGGGAGGAGTGGGCAAGAGACCCAGTACTTC. Protein sequence: CASSLMGRSGQETQYF.

V gene TRBV6-4 combines with J gene TRBJ2-3, with 8 nucleotides matching TRBD2. Germline lookup yields CDR1 MRHNA and CDR2 SNTAGT. This CDR3 region has 15 residues. The trim removed 3 bases at V and 3 bases at J, leaving 5 bases unmatched. This CDR3 reads CASSESGGATDTQYF. As DNA, the CDR3 is TGTGCCAGCAGTGAATCGGGGGGGGCGACAGATACGCAGTATTTT.

The V and J genes are TRBV5-1 and TRBJ1-2; D remains unclear. Trimming cost V 0 bases and J 4 bases, with 10 bases left between them. This CDR3 has 14 residues. Germline values: CDR1 SGHRS, CDR2 YFSETQ. CDR3 sequence reads: CASSLESEPYGYTF. In DNA form, the CDR3 reads TGCGCCAGCAGCTTGGAATCAGAACCCTATGGCTACACCTTC.

This clone is a singleton in its sample. CDR3 in DNA: TGTGCCTGGAGTCCAGGTGTACGGCCCGCCGACCCCCCTGGCTACACCTTC. It is translated as CAWSPGVRPADPPGYTF. The chain employs TRBV30 and TRBJ1-2, with D hard to call. Deletions cut 2 bases from V and 7 bases from J, with 26 bases between. CDR3 length: 17 amino acids. Germline assignment: CDR1 GTSNPN and CDR2 SVGIG (reference sequence).

This clone turned up a few times. One junction end does not reproduce the germline sequence, and a read error may be involved. The rearrangement joins TRBV4-1 to TRBJ1-2, with D maybe TRBD1 (5 bases). Germline V gives CDR1 MGHRA, CDR2 YSYEKL. CDR3 length equals 14 residues. CDR3 in DNA: TGCGCCAGCAGCCAAGATCCCGGGACTTGGGTTCGGGTTTTC. Translating it yields CASSQDPGTWVRVF.

V and J are TRBV6-5 and TRBJ1-1; 7 nucleotides match TRBD1. There are 14 residues in the CDR3. CDR1 MNHEY and CDR2 SVGAGI come from the germline V gene. V lost 5 bases and J lost 5; bases outside the gene matches: 8. For the CDR3, the DNA is TGTGCCAGCAGTCTGACAGGGCTGCGGACTGAAGCTTTCTTT. This encodes CASSLTGLRTEAFF.

This chain joins TRBV6-5 and TRBJ2-5; TRBD1 matches at 9 bases. The length of the CDR3 is 12 residues. Germline V gene data show CDR1 as MNHEY and CDR2 as SVGAGI. V was pared by 4 bases and J by 12 bases, with 6 bases of the junction left unmatched. CDR3 in DNA: TGTGCCAGCAGTTTCTCCCGGGACAGGGAGTACTTC. Its translation: CASSFSRDREYF.

The chain uses TRBV5-6 and TRBJ1-6, with TRBD1 identical over 9 bases. Losses at the gene ends were 4 bases for V and 6 bases for J; bases not matched to a gene: 5. Germline V gene data show CDR1 as SGHDT and CDR2 as YYEEEE. This CDR3 has 15 amino acids. The CDR3 DNA follows: TGTGCCAGCAGCCGAGGACAGGGGAGTAATTCACCCCTCCACTTT. This codes for CASSRGQGSNSPLHF.

The chain has TRBV5-1 and TRBJ1-1; D gene unclear. The V end was cut by 0 bases, the J end by 2 bases, with 8 bases between. The CDR3 totals 14 residues. CDR1 SGHRS and CDR2 YFSETQ come from the germline V gene. CDR3 in amino acids: CASSLDVLNTEAFF. CDR3 coding DNA: TGCGCCAGCAGCTTGGATGTACTTAACACTGAAGCTTTCTTT.

The rearrangement links TRBV10-1 to TRBJ1-2; possibly TRBD1 for D (5 bases). CDR3 size: 15 residues. Germline V lookup: CDR1 WNHNN, CDR2 SYGVQD (reference sequence). V was cut by 0 bases and J by 1 base, with 9 bases left in between. As DNA, the CDR3 is TGCGCCAGCAGTGAGTCTAGACAGATTAACTATGGCTACACCTTC. Translating gives CASSESRQINYGYTF.

V and J are TRBV18 and TRBJ1-1, with D maybe TRBD1 (5 bases). Trimming left V 1 base short and J 4 bases short, with 10 bases between. The CDR3 length is 14 residues. CDR1 and CDR2 (germline): KGHSH, LQKENI. Written as DNA, the CDR3 is TGTGCCAGCTCACCACGAGGGGAGGGCACTGAAGCTTTCTTT. This translates into CASSPRGEGTEAFF.